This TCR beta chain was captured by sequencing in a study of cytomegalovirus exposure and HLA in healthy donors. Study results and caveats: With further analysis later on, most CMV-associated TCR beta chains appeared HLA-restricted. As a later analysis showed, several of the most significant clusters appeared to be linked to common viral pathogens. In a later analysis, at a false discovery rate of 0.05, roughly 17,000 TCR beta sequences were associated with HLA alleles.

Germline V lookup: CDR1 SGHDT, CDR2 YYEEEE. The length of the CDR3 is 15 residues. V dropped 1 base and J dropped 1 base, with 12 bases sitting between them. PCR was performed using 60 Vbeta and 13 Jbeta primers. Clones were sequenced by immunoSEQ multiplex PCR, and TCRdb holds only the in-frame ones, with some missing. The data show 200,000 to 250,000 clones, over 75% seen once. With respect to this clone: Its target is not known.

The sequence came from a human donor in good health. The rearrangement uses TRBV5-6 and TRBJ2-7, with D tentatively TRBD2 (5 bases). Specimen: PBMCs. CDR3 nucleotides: TGTGCCAGCAGCTTGAGGTTGAGGGCTTCCTACGAGCAGTACTTC. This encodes CASSLRLRASYEQYF.